This TCR beta chain appears in the sequencing data of a study of tumor-infiltrating lymphocytes in primary liver carcinoma. Study-wide findings and caveats: The study found tumor-adjacent and tumor-blood pairs overlapped less than tumor region pairs.

Starting material for RNA and DNA co-extraction consisted of about 20-30 mg of unsorted bulk tissue. Each sampled tumor had five separate regions taken from it. As concerns this clonotype: Antigen unknown.

TCR beta cDNA came from about 500 ng total RNA, primed with a constant-region primer. Three nested multiplex PCR rounds, a slightly modified ARM-PCR, produced the libraries for TCR beta. It was with TRBV1-TRBV30 forward primers and a C-beta reverse primer that the first two PCR rounds were run, at about 10 cycles each. A single record per CDR3 protein comes from TCRdb applying MiXCR to the multiplex PCR reads. The sample holds tens of thousands of distinct CDR3 sequences, roughly 78% seen once. Trimming removed 5 bases from V and 3 bases from J, with 12 bases in between. Germline V gives CDR1 SGHVS, CDR2 FQNEAQ. This CDR3 spans 14 amino acids.

The gene calls are TRBV7-8 and TRBJ2-3, with D possibly being TRBD1 (6 bases). Material for sequencing was liver tumor tissue from sampling region 3. The subset: tumor region T3, left-lateral pole. This sequence originates from a man aged 40-55 years with primary liver carcinoma and hepatitis B virus infection. CDR3 region: CASSPGQWTDTQYF. The CDR3 nucleotides are TGTGCCAGCAGCCCAGGACAGTGGACAGATACGCAGTATTTT.